The 17 T cell receptor beta chains listed next were all sequenced from one sample in a study of cytomegalovirus exposure and HLA in healthy donors. Primers: 60 Vbeta forward and 13 Jbeta reverse. TCRdb's copy holds only in-frame clones and misses some; the assay was immunoSEQ multiplex PCR. This table holds more than 150,000 clones, roughly 80% found once. Sequenced sample: PBMCs. Source of these receptors: a man aged 45-60 years in good health and CMV-seronegative.

DNA for the CDR3: TGCGCCAGCAGCCACGGGGACAGCTATAATTCACCCCTCCACTTT. It codes for CASSHGDSYNSPLHF. The chain couples TRBV5-1 to TRBJ1-6; TRBD1 matches at 7 bases. The CDR3 runs 15 residues. With 4 bases clipped from V and 3 bases from J, the junction kept 4 bases outside the gene matches. The germline gives CDR1 SGHRS, CDR2 YFSETQ. Full variable domain (missing parts from reference TRBV5-1 and TRBJ1-6): KAGVTQTPRYLIKTRGQQVTLSCSPISGHRSVSWYQQTPGQGLQFLFEYFSETQRNKGNFPGRFSGRQFSNSRSEMNVSTLELGDSALYLCASSHGDSYNSPLHFGNGTRLTVT.

The chain is built from TRBV7-9 and TRBJ1-5, with D possibly being TRBD1 (6 bases). Germline lookup yields CDR1 SEHNR and CDR2 FQNEAQ (reference sequence). V was shortened by 5 bases and J by 7 bases, with 12 bases between the two germline ends. The CDR3 runs to 13 residues. The CDR3 DNA reads TGTGCCAGCAGCGACACAGGGAACCAGCCCCAGCATTTT. It specifies CASSDTGNQPQHF.

This sequence joins TRBV27 and TRBJ1-6; maybe TRBD1 (5 bases). V lost 2 bases and J lost 8, with 13 bases in between. The CDR3 consists of 15 residues. CDR1 is MNHEY and CDR2 is SMNVEV in the germline V gene (reference sequence). This CDR3 is CASSLRGRVDSPLHF. The CDR3 DNA reads TGTGCCAGCAGTTTAAGAGGCAGGGTGGATTCACCCCTCCACTTT.

The rearrangement joins TRBV5-6 to TRBJ1-1; possible D gene TRBD1, 5 bases. The CDR3 has 15 amino acids. The V end lost 4 bases, the J end lost 2 bases, and 15 bases lay between the germline ends. The germline V gene has CDR1 SGHDT and CDR2 YYEEEE. CDR3 amino acids: CASSPRHTGNTEAFF. The CDR3 DNA is TGTGCCAGCAGCCCGAGACATACAGGAAACACTGAAGCTTTCTTT.

The chain uses TRBV18 and TRBJ2-7; 7 bases agree with TRBD1. This CDR3 has 15 amino acids. Germline loops: CDR1 KGHSH, CDR2 LQKENI. With 2 bases clipped from V and 4 bases from J, the junction kept 8 bases outside the gene matches. The CDR3 sequence is CASSPARDRTYEQYF. The CDR3 coding sequence is TGTGCCAGCTCACCAGCCCGGGACAGAACTTACGAGCAGTACTTC.

The chain links TRBV9 to TRBJ1-1, with a weak D call TRBD1 (6 bases). V lost 4 bases and J lost 1, with 11 bases in between. The germline V gene encodes CDR1 SGDLS and CDR2 YYNGEE. This CDR3 spans 14 amino acids. Here the CDR3 DNA reads TGTGCCAGCAGCTTGAGGACAGAGAACACTGAAGCTTTCTTT. It encodes CASSLRTENTEAFF.

This clone was seen more than once but under ten times. The V gene is TRBV19, the J gene TRBJ1-2; D possibly corresponds to TRBD1 (5 bases). CDR1 is LNHDA and CDR2 is SQIVND in the germline V gene (reference sequence). This CDR3 is built from 15 residues. Trimming pared 4 bases from V and 0 bases from J, leaving 12 bases between. The CDR3 DNA follows: TGTGCCAGTAGTAACGGACACTCAGCTAACTATGGCTACACCTTC. Amino acid sequence: CASSNGHSANYGYTF.

This rearrangement joins TRBV7-9 to TRBJ1-1, with D tentatively TRBD1 (6 bases). Germline V CDR1 and CDR2: SEHNR, FQNEAQ (reference sequence). The CDR3 loop spans 16 amino acids. Deletions cut 4 bases from V and 1 base from J, with 16 bases between. CDR3 region: CASSSPGGGGNTEAFF. The CDR3 region has the DNA TGTGCCAGCAGCTCGCCGGGGGGCGGGGGGAACACTGAAGCTTTCTTT.

V and J are TRBV15 and TRBJ2-1, with D perhaps TRBD1 (5 bases). Trimming took 3 bases from V and 2 from J, leaving 8 bases between them. The CDR3 is made up of 14 amino acids. Germline V lookup: CDR1 LNHNV, CDR2 YYDKDF (reference sequence). CDR3: CATSSVDTYNEQFF. The CDR3 coding sequence is TGTGCCACCAGCAGCGTGGACACCTACAATGAGCAGTTCTTC.

The chain is built from TRBV9 and TRBJ2-5, with 10 positions matching TRBD2. Germline CDR1 SGDLS, CDR2 YYNGEE. CDR3 length equals 15 residues. The ends lost 3 bases at V and 1 base at J; junction bases unmatched: 3. This chain's CDR3 is CASSAGLAIQETQYF. Written as DNA, the CDR3 is TGTGCCAGCAGCGCGGGACTAGCGATCCAAGAGACCCAGTACTTC.

V and J are TRBV29-1 and TRBJ1-2; D gene unclear. V dropped 4 bases and J dropped 8 bases, with 11 bases sitting between them. The CDR3 is 11 residues long. Germline assignment: CDR1 SQVTM and CDR2 ANQGSEA. The DNA of the CDR3 is TGCAGCGTTGGTTCTGGGCTCGGCTACACCTTC. Amino acids: CSVGSGLGYTF.

The V and J genes are TRBV5-1 and TRBJ1-2, with TRBD1 as a possible D gene (6 bases). CDR3 length equals 14 residues. V was shortened by 0 bases and J by 7 bases, with 13 bases between the two germline ends. Looked up from germline, CDR1 is SGHRS and CDR2 is YFSETQ. The CDR3 region has the DNA TGCGCCAGCAGCTTGGAGGGGGGGCTCGGTGGCTACACCTTC. It translates to CASSLEGGLGGYTF.

This chain links TRBV11-2 with TRBJ2-1; TRBD1 might be the D (5 bases). CDR3 length equals 12 residues. Germline V CDR1 and CDR2: SGHAT, FQNNGV. V was cut by 6 bases and J by 7 bases, with 10 bases left in between. DNA of the CDR3: TGTGCCAGCAGTACCCAGGGAAATGAGCAGTTCTTC. This translates into CASSTQGNEQFF. Variable domain in full (rest from reference TRBV11-2 and TRBJ2-1): EAGVAQSPRYKIIEKRQSVAFWCNPISGHATLYWYQQILGQGPKLLIQFQNNGVVDDSQLPKDRFSAERLKGVDSTLKIQPAKLEDSAVYLCASSTQGNEQFFGPGTRLTVL.

This rearrangement joins TRBV2 to TRBJ1-1; 7 nucleotides line up with TRBD1. V shed 0 bases and J 4 bases; nucleotides not matched to a gene: 5. Germline values: CDR1 SNHLY, CDR2 FYNNEI. This CDR3 has 15 residues. The CDR3 loop reads CASSEARGLGTEAFF. The CDR3 region has the DNA TGTGCCAGCAGTGAAGCGAGGGGGCTTGGCACTGAAGCTTTCTTT.

The chain combines TRBV6-5 with TRBJ2-1; 7 bases map to TRBD2. This CDR3 has 14 amino acids. From germline, CDR1 is MNHEY and CDR2 SVGAGI. J lost 6 bases, V lost 6 bases, and 8 bases had no gene match. The CDR3 protein is CASRRTSIINEQFF. In DNA form, the CDR3 reads TGTGCCAGCAGGAGGACTAGTATAATCAATGAGCAGTTCTTC.

In its sample, this clone was seen a few times. The chain recombines TRBV6-5 with TRBJ1-5, with 7 bases identical to TRBD1. The germline CDR1 and CDR2 sequences are MNHEY and SVGAGI. The CDR3 covers 14 residues. With V trimmed by 2 bases and J by 2 bases, 0 bases remained unmatched. The CDR3 protein is CASSYQGGNQPQHF. The CDR3 nucleotides read TGTGCCAGCAGTTACCAGGGGGGCAATCAGCCCCAGCATTTT.

V usage is TRBV5-5 and J usage is TRBJ1-1; TRBD1 is a possible D gene (6 bases). Between the trimmed V and J ends, which lost 3 bases and 6 bases, there was a span of 12 bases. Germline V gene sequence: CDR1 SGHKS, CDR2 YYEKEE (reference sequence). The CDR3 is 13 residues long. CDR3 sequence: CASSSAGVAEAFF. The CDR3, as DNA: TGTGCCAGCAGCTCGGCAGGGGTGGCTGAAGCTTTCTTT. Full variable domain (remainder filled in from reference TRBV5-5 and TRBJ1-1): DAGVTQSPTHLIKTRGQQVTLRCSPISGHKSVSWYQQVLGQGPQFIFQYYEKEERGRGNFPDRFSARQFPNYSSELNVNALLLGDSALYLCASSSAGVAEAFFGQGTRLTVV.